This record concerns one TCR beta chain sequence. The antigen is not known. Germline V gene data show CDR1 as MNHEY and CDR2 as SVGAGI. This CDR3 has 16 residues. Between the trimmed V and J ends, which lost 4 bases and 0 bases, there was a span of 14 bases. The data are from a study of a mutant IDH1 vaccine in newly diagnosed glioma. Overall study context: Investigators started vaccination 4-6 weeks after radiotherapy alone, or with temozolomide cycles.

Time point in this sample: week 11, during vaccination. Each vaccine dose was 300 ug of mutant IDH1 20-mer peptide, with topical imiquimod. Using immunoSEQ multiplex PCR, the repertoire was profiled, and TCRdb retains in-frame clones only, with some absent. The sample shows 110,000 or so clones, approximately 87% of them seen only once. The sequence was collected from a woman between 50 and 59 years old with glioma. This chain joins TRBV6-5 and TRBJ2-3, with D unclear. The starting material was PBMCs, obtained from a glioma patient whose treatment included an IDH1 peptide vaccine. CDR3 amino acids: CASSSLARSSTDTQYF. CDR3 DNA sequence: TGTGCCAGCAGTTCCCTCGCCAGATCTAGCACAGATACGCAGTATTTT.